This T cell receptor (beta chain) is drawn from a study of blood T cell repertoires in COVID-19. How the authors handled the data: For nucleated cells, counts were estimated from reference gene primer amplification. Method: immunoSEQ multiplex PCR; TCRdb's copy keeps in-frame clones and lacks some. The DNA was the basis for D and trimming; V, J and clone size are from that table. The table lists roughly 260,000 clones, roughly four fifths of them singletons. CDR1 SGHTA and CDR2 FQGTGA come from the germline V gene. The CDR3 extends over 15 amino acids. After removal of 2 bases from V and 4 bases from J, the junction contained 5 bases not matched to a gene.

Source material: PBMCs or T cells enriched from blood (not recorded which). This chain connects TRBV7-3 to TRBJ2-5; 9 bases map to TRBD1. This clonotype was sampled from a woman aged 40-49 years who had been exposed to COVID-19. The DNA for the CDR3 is TGTGCCAGCAGCTTAGGGGACAGGGACTCAGAGACCCAGTACTTC. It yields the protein CASSLGDRDSETQYF.